Listed below are T cell receptor beta chains from one sample, sequenced in a study of human CD8 memory T cell subsets. TCRdb reprocessed the 5' RACE reads and keeps a single row for each CDR3 protein, giving no DNA. This repertoire includes approximately 12,000 distinct CDR3 sequences. The source material was CD8+ T cells from PBMCs. These receptors all stem from a human donor in good health. The CDR3 runs from the conserved cysteine through the conserved F or W. A clone size is listed for some rows: how often the clone was seen (once, few, many), or a class if it is expanded.

v_gene	abundance	j_gene	CDR3aa
TRBV29-1	.	TRBJ2-5	CSVEDGLKETQYF
TRBV12-3/TRBV12-4	medium-sized	TRBJ2-7	CASSFGGEGYEQYF
TRBV7-9	.	TRBJ2-3	CASSLGNRPSTDTQYF
TRBV2	.	TRBJ2-2	CASTGTGGITGELFF
TRBV27	.	TRBJ2-1	CASRYENNEQFF
TRBV3-1	.	TRBJ2-3	CASSQGKSVTDTQYF
TRBV12-3/TRBV12-4	.	TRBJ2-1	CASTELAGGNEQFF
TRBV6-2/TRBV6-3	.	TRBJ2-1	CASSYSFGAKQFF
TRBV5-4	.	TRBJ2-7	CASSGASGSYEQYF
TRBV7-9	.	TRBJ2-1	CASSLRQEYNEQFF
TRBV5-5	.	TRBJ2-5	CASSGDGQETQYF
TRBV25-1	.	TRBJ2-7	CASHSGGSYEQYF
TRBV24-1	.	TRBJ2-1	CATSDNRVSYNEQFF
TRBV29-1	.	TRBJ1-1	CSVAVAGNTEAFF
TRBV12-3/TRBV12-4	medium-sized	TRBJ2-2	CASRGLAGNTGELFF
TRBV7-9	.	TRBJ1-4	CASSTTQRVNEKLFF
TRBV28	.	TRBJ2-7	CAATRGGTYEQYF
TRBV28	.	TRBJ1-6	CASSFGSWTVLGSPLHF
TRBV20-1	medium-sized	TRBJ1-5	CSARLRADTDQPQHF
TRBV12-3/TRBV12-4	.	TRBJ2-1	CASSLDGSARGLAGYNEQFF
TRBV10-3	.	TRBJ2-7	CAISPLAGEYEQYF
TRBV29-1	.	TRBJ2-1	CSVERRGDVSYNEQFF
TRBV5-1	.	TRBJ2-1	CASSPGQQDSSYNEQFF
TRBV29-1	.	TRBJ2-7	CSGTGQGYEQYF
TRBV10-3	.	TRBJ2-1	CAISASANEQFF
TRBV3-1	.	TRBJ2-1	CASSQVSAYNEQFF
TRBV5-6	.	TRBJ2-1	CASSLLSSYNEQFF
TRBV27	.	TRBJ2-1	CASRERLADTYNEQFF
TRBV6-5	.	TRBJ2-1	CASSYSTGDMSSYNEQFF
TRBV7-6	.	TRBJ1-6	CASSLSGVDSPLHF
TRBV19	.	TRBJ2-2	CASIEVLGSTGELFF
TRBV27	.	TRBJ1-1	CASGSGGNTEAFF
TRBV4-1	.	TRBJ1-2	CASSQVGSDYGYTF
TRBV4-1	.	TRBJ2-1	CASSHLNEQFF
TRBV7-2	.	TRBJ2-1	CASSLGLSGAVEQFF
TRBV28	.	TRBJ2-3	CASSWEGGGASATDTQYF
TRBV29-1	medium-sized	TRBJ1-2	CSVETWGPDGYTF
TRBV9	.	TRBJ1-2	CASSVRDLEDAFGGYTF
TRBV28	medium-sized	TRBJ1-1	CASSRETVNTEAFF
TRBV3-1	.	TRBJ2-5	CASSPIEETQYF
TRBV28	medium-sized	TRBJ2-5	CASSFRDRGQETQYF
TRBV29-1	medium-sized	TRBJ2-3	CSVPSGNADTQYF
TRBV28	medium-sized	TRBJ2-7	CASTGTGEEQYF
TRBV28	.	TRBJ2-5	CASSSPGNQETQYF
TRBV28	.	TRBJ2-1	CASSLSQFYEQFF